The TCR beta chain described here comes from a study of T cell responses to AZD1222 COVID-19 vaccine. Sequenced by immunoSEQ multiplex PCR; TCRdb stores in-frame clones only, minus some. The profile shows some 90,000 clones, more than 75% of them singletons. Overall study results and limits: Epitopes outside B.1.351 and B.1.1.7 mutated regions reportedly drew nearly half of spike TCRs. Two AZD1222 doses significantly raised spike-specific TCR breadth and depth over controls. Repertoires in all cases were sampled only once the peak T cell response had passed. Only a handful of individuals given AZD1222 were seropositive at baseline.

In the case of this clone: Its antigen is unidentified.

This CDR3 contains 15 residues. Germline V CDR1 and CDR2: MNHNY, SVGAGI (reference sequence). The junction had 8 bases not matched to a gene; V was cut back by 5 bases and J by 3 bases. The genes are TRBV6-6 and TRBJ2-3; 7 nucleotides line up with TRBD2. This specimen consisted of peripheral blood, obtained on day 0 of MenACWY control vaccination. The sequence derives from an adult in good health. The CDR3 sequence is CASSPMGAGTDTQYF. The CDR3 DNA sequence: TGTGCCAGCAGTCCCATGGGAGCGGGGACAGATACGCAGTATTTT.